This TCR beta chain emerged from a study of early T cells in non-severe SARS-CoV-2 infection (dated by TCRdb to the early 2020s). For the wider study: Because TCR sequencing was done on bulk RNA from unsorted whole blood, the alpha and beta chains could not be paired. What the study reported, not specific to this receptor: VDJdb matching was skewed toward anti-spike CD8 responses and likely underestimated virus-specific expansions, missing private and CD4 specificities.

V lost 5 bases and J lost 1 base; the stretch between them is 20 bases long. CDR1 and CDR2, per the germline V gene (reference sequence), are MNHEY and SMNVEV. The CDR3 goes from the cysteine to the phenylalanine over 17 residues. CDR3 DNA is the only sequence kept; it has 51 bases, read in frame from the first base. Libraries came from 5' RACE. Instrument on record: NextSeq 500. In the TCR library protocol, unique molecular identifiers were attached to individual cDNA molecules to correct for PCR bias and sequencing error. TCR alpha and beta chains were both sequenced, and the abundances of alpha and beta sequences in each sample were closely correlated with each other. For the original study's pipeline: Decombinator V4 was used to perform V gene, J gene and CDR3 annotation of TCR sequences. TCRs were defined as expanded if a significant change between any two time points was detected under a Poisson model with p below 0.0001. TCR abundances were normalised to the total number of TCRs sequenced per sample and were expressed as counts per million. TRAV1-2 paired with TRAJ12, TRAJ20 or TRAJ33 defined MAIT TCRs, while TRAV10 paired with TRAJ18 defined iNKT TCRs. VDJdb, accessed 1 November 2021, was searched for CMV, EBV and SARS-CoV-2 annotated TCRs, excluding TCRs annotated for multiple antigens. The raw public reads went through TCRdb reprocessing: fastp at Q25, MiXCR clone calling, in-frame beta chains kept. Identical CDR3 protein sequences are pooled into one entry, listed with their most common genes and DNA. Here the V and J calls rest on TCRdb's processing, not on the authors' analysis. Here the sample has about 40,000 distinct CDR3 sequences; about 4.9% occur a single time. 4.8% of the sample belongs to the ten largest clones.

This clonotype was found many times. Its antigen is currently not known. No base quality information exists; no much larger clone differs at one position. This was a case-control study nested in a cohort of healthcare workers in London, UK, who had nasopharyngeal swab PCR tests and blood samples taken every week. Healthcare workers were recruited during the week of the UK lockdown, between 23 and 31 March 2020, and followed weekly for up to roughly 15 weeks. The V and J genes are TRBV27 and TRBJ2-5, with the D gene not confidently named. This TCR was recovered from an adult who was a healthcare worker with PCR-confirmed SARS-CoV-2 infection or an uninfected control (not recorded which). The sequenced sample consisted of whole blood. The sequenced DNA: TGTGCCAGCAGTCCCAAGAGGCGACCGGGCCGCCAAGAGACCCAGTACTTC. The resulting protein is CASSPKRRPGRQETQYF.